Listed below are T cell receptor beta chains from one sample, sequenced in a study of blood T cells in healthy people across ages. TCRdb independently ran MiXCR on the 5' RACE reads; one entry per CDR3 protein. The sample has around 1,500,000 distinct CDR3 sequences; 35% to 45% are singletons. The sample was blood. These receptor sequences come from a woman younger than 35 in good health. Both conserved end residues are part of each CDR3. The order of the fields is V gene, J gene, clone size, D gene, CDR3 protein, CDR3 DNA. A D gene is named only where the DNA matches it firmly. Part of the rows lack a size; the others show once, few, many or a class for expanded clones.

V gene: TRBV20-1; J gene: TRBJ2-3; clone size: NA; D gene: TRBD2; CDR3 protein: CSAVTSDGDTQYF; CDR3 DNA: TGCAGTGCTGTTACTAGCGATGGAGATACGCAGTATTTT
V gene: TRBV5-1; J gene: TRBJ2-7; clone size: NA; D gene: TRBD1; CDR3 protein: CACSLVSAGRGQGAYEQYF; CDR3 DNA: TGCGCCTGCAGCTTAGTAAGCGCCGGGCGGGGACAGGGGGCATACGAGCAGTACTTC
V gene: TRBV20-1; J gene: TRBJ2-1; clone size: NA; D gene: NA; CDR3 protein: CSARARRSGTDVGEQFF; CDR3 DNA: TGCAGTGCTAGAGCCCGACGATCCGGGACTGACGTAGGTGAGCAGTTCTTC
V gene: TRBV5-1; J gene: TRBJ2-7; clone size: NA; D gene: NA; CDR3 protein: CASSLLGDSSYEQYF; CDR3 DNA: TGCGCCAGCAGCTTGTTGGGGGATAGCTCCTACGAGCAGTACTTC
V gene: TRBV29-1; J gene: TRBJ1-1; clone size: NA; D gene: TRBD1; CDR3 protein: CSVRRQGAVGTEAFF; CDR3 DNA: TGCAGCGTCCGCAGACAGGGGGCGGTTGGCACTGAAGCTTTCTTT
V gene: TRBV29-1; J gene: TRBJ2-6; clone size: few; D gene: TRBD1; CDR3 protein: CSAGTASSGANVLTF; CDR3 DNA: TGCAGCGCCGGGACAGCGTCCTCTGGGGCCAACGTCCTGACTTTC
V gene: TRBV27; J gene: TRBJ2-3; clone size: NA; D gene: NA; CDR3 protein: CASSLDLGRGTDTQYF; CDR3 DNA: TGTGCCAGCAGTTTAGATTTGGGAAGGGGCACAGATACGCAGTATTTT
V gene: TRBV27; J gene: TRBJ1-2; clone size: once; D gene: TRBD1; CDR3 protein: CASSALYRGRASGYTF; CDR3 DNA: TGTGCCAGCAGTGCACTCTACAGGGGGCGGGCTAGTGGCTACACCTTC
V gene: TRBV21-1; J gene: TRBJ1-6; clone size: NA; D gene: NA; CDR3 protein: CASSKGFRDSYNSPLHF; CDR3 DNA: TGTGCCAGCAGCAAAGGGTTTCGGGACAGCTATAATTCACCCCTCCACTTT
V gene: TRBV6-1; J gene: TRBJ1-5; clone size: few; D gene: TRBD1; CDR3 protein: CASSGTGVQPQHF; CDR3 DNA: TGTGCCAGCAGTGGGACAGGGGTCCAGCCCCAGCATTTT
V gene: TRBV28; J gene: TRBJ2-1; clone size: few; D gene: NA; CDR3 protein: CASSLWYGGRNEQFF; CDR3 DNA: TGTGCCAGCAGTTTATGGTACGGAGGGAGGAATGAGCAGTTCTTC
V gene: TRBV10-3; J gene: TRBJ2-7; clone size: NA; D gene: TRBD1; CDR3 protein: CAISEQWAGGMNEQYF; CDR3 DNA: TGTGCCATCAGTGAGCAATGGGCAGGGGGCATGAATGAGCAGTACTTC
V gene: TRBV5-1; J gene: TRBJ1-1; clone size: few; D gene: TRBD1; CDR3 protein: CASSPGTGSTEAFF; CDR3 DNA: TGTGCCAGCAGCCCCGGGACAGGGAGCACTGAAGCTTTCTTT
V gene: TRBV10-1; J gene: TRBJ2-6; clone size: NA; D gene: TRBD1; CDR3 protein: CASGRTGNVLTF; CDR3 DNA: TGCGCCAGCGGACGGACAGGCAACGTCCTGACTTTC
V gene: TRBV9; J gene: TRBJ1-1; clone size: NA; D gene: NA; CDR3 protein: CASSAILNTEAFF; CDR3 DNA: TGTGCCAGCAGCGCGATCTTGAACACTGAAGCTTTCTTT
V gene: TRBV28; J gene: TRBJ2-7; clone size: NA; D gene: NA; CDR3 protein: CASSFAGFYEQYF; CDR3 DNA: TGTGCCAGCAGTTTTGCGGGATTCTACGAGCAGTACTTC
V gene: TRBV29-1; J gene: TRBJ2-5; clone size: few; D gene: NA; CDR3 protein: CSVMNPGVGTQYF; CDR3 DNA: TGCAGCGTCATGAATCCAGGGGTGGGGACCCAGTACTTC
V gene: TRBV12-3/TRBV12-4; J gene: TRBJ1-1; clone size: NA; D gene: NA; CDR3 protein: CASSSRRARGTEAFF; CDR3 DNA: TGTGCCAGCAGTTCCAGGAGAGCCCGGGGGACTGAAGCTTTCTTT
V gene: TRBV4-1; J gene: TRBJ2-3; clone size: NA; D gene: NA; CDR3 protein: CASRDGKKGNTDTRYF; CDR3 DNA: TGCGCCAGCAGGGATGGCAAGAAGGGCAACACAGATACGCGGTATTTT
V gene: TRBV27; J gene: TRBJ1-6; clone size: NA; D gene: TRBD1; CDR3 protein: CASSLSTGQGESPLHF; CDR3 DNA: TGTGCCAGCAGTTTGTCGACGGGCCAGGGGGAGTCACCCCTCCACTTT
V gene: TRBV6-6; J gene: TRBJ2-1; clone size: few; D gene: NA; CDR3 protein: CASSYSGQQFF; CDR3 DNA: TGTGCCAGCAGTTACTCTGGGCAGCAGTTCTTC
V gene: TRBV20-1; J gene: TRBJ2-1; clone size: few; D gene: NA; CDR3 protein: CSASSGRASYNEQFF; CDR3 DNA: TGCAGTGCTAGTAGCGGCCGTGCCTCCTACAATGAGCAGTTCTTC
V gene: TRBV25-1; J gene: TRBJ2-5; clone size: few; D gene: TRBD2; CDR3 protein: CASSVGRTSVQETQYF; CDR3 DNA: TGTGCCAGCAGTGTTGGCCGGACTAGCGTTCAAGAGACCCAGTACTTC
V gene: TRBV6-5; J gene: TRBJ1-1; clone size: few; D gene: NA; CDR3 protein: CASSYSFVQGASGAFF; CDR3 DNA: TGTGCCAGCAGTTACTCCTTTGTCCAGGGCGCAAGTGGGGCTTTCTTT
V gene: TRBV6-6; J gene: TRBJ2-4; clone size: NA; D gene: NA; CDR3 protein: CASSNPPGSIAKNIQYF; CDR3 DNA: TGTGCCAGCAGTAACCCCCCAGGATCAATAGCCAAAAACATTCAGTACTTC
V gene: TRBV4-1; J gene: TRBJ2-7; clone size: NA; D gene: NA; CDR3 protein: CASSQVPNNEQYF; CDR3 DNA: TGCGCCAGCAGCCAAGTCCCTAACAATGAGCAGTACTTC
V gene: TRBV12-3/TRBV12-4; J gene: TRBJ2-3; clone size: once; D gene: TRBD2; CDR3 protein: CASTSGRGEDTQYF; CDR3 DNA: TGTGCCAGCACGTCAGGGCGGGGGGAAGATACGCAGTATTTT
V gene: TRBV7-8; J gene: TRBJ2-1; clone size: few; D gene: TRBD2; CDR3 protein: CASSSQLAEKYNEQFF; CDR3 DNA: TGTGCCAGCAGCTCTCAACTAGCGGAGAAATACAATGAGCAGTTCTTC
V gene: TRBV5-1; J gene: TRBJ2-1; clone size: few; D gene: NA; CDR3 protein: CASSLGAGKGPYNEQFF; CDR3 DNA: TGCGCCAGCAGCTTGGGCGCAGGGAAGGGCCCCTACAATGAGCAGTTCTTC
V gene: TRBV29-1; J gene: TRBJ2-7; clone size: many; D gene: NA; CDR3 protein: CSVDGGAGSNYEQYF; CDR3 DNA: TGCAGCGTTGATGGGGGGGCTGGTTCCAACTACGAGCAGTACTTC
V gene: TRBV20-1; J gene: TRBJ2-1; clone size: NA; D gene: TRBD2; CDR3 protein: CSARVATSGRYNEQFF; CDR3 DNA: TGCAGTGCTAGAGTGGCTACTAGCGGGCGTTACAATGAGCAGTTCTTC
V gene: TRBV5-1; J gene: TRBJ2-5; clone size: NA; D gene: NA; CDR3 protein: CASSLASGSGEQYF; CDR3 DNA: TGCGCCAGCAGCTTGGCCTCAGGGTCCGGTGAGCAGTACTTC
V gene: TRBV27; J gene: TRBJ1-4; clone size: NA; D gene: NA; CDR3 protein: CASRGRGGSEKLFF; CDR3 DNA: TGTGCCAGCAGGGGTAGGGGAGGTTCCGAAAAACTGTTTTTT
V gene: TRBV20-1; J gene: TRBJ2-5; clone size: NA; D gene: NA; CDR3 protein: CSAYKETQYF; CDR3 DNA: TGCAGTGCTTATAAAGAGACCCAGTACTTC
V gene: TRBV9; J gene: TRBJ2-1; clone size: NA; D gene: NA; CDR3 protein: CASSVLAQTYNEQFF; CDR3 DNA: TGTGCCAGCAGCGTGTTGGCCCAGACCTACAATGAGCAGTTCTTC
V gene: TRBV12-3/TRBV12-4; J gene: TRBJ2-5; clone size: NA; D gene: NA; CDR3 protein: CASSPTRGYQETQYF; CDR3 DNA: TGTGCCAGCAGCCCGACTAGAGGGTACCAAGAGACCCAGTACTTC
V gene: TRBV4-1; J gene: TRBJ2-3; clone size: NA; D gene: TRBD2; CDR3 protein: CASSLQGVLAGGDTQYF; CDR3 DNA: TGCGCCAGCAGCCTCCAGGGGGTCCTAGCGGGGGGAGATACGCAGTATTTT
V gene: TRBV20-1; J gene: TRBJ2-7; clone size: few; D gene: TRBD2; CDR3 protein: CSARTSGSIYEQYF; CDR3 DNA: TGCAGCGCTAGGACTAGCGGGAGTATCTACGAGCAGTACTTC
V gene: TRBV29-1; J gene: TRBJ2-7; clone size: many; D gene: TRBD1; CDR3 protein: CSVVGQGSYEQYF; CDR3 DNA: TGCAGCGTTGTGGGACAGGGTTCCTACGAGCAGTACTTC
V gene: TRBV5-4; J gene: TRBJ2-7; clone size: few; D gene: TRBD1; CDR3 protein: CASSRGQATYEQYF; CDR3 DNA: TGTGCCAGCAGCCGGGGACAGGCCACCTACGAGCAGTACTTC
V gene: TRBV9; J gene: TRBJ1-2; clone size: few; D gene: TRBD1; CDR3 protein: CASSVGTGVNYGYTF; CDR3 DNA: TGTGCCAGCAGCGTAGGAACAGGGGTGAACTATGGCTACACCTTC
V gene: TRBV20-1; J gene: TRBJ2-5; clone size: NA; D gene: TRBD1; CDR3 protein: CSQPRDRGYNEQYF; CDR3 DNA: TGCAGTCAGCCCCGGGACAGGGGATACAATGAGCAGTACTTC
V gene: TRBV11-2; J gene: TRBJ2-7; clone size: few; D gene: TRBD2; CDR3 protein: CASSSPVGSGSYEQYF; CDR3 DNA: TGTGCCAGCAGCTCCCCAGTGGGTAGCGGGTCCTACGAGCAGTACTTC
V gene: TRBV6-1; J gene: TRBJ2-1; clone size: few; D gene: TRBD2; CDR3 protein: CASSDLAGGLQEQFF; CDR3 DNA: TGTGCCAGCAGTGATCTAGCGGGAGGACTGCAGGAGCAGTTCTTC
V gene: TRBV28; J gene: TRBJ1-6; clone size: NA; D gene: NA; CDR3 protein: CASSLRGGYNSPLHF; CDR3 DNA: TGTGCCAGCAGTTTACGGGGAGGCTATAATTCACCCCTCCACTTT
V gene: TRBV25-1; J gene: TRBJ2-1; clone size: few; D gene: NA; CDR3 protein: CASSESRWSHEQFF; CDR3 DNA: TGTGCCAGCAGTGAATCGCGCTGGTCCCATGAGCAGTTCTTC
V gene: TRBV5-6; J gene: TRBJ2-7; clone size: NA; D gene: TRBD1; CDR3 protein: CASSLDLYRDSGYYEQYF; CDR3 DNA: TGTGCCAGCAGCTTGGATTTGTATAGGGACAGTGGCTACTACGAGCAGTACTTC
V gene: TRBV7-9; J gene: TRBJ2-5; clone size: few; D gene: NA; CDR3 protein: CASRVGQYNEQYF; CDR3 DNA: TGTGCCAGCAGGGTTGGACAGTACAATGAGCAGTACTTC
V gene: TRBV30; J gene: TRBJ2-7; clone size: NA; D gene: TRBD1; CDR3 protein: CAWTRQGSVYEQYF; CDR3 DNA: TGTGCCTGGACTAGACAGGGAAGTGTTTACGAGCAGTACTTC
V gene: TRBV14; J gene: TRBJ2-1; clone size: NA; D gene: TRBD1; CDR3 protein: CASSQVRSTGYGGEQFF; CDR3 DNA: TGTGCCAGCAGCCAAGTACGGTCGACAGGGTACGGAGGTGAGCAGTTCTTC
V gene: TRBV12-3/TRBV12-4; J gene: TRBJ2-1; clone size: NA; D gene: TRBD2; CDR3 protein: CANSGGLADNEQFF; CDR3 DNA: TGTGCCAACAGTGGGGGACTAGCGGACAATGAGCAGTTCTTC